This T cell receptor beta chain originates from a study of technical replicates of blood from a few donors. Trimming cost V 5 bases and J 5 bases; bases outside gene matches: 6. Germline V gives CDR1 LNHDA, CDR2 SQIVND (reference sequence). This CDR3 has 14 amino acids. Measured with immunoSEQ multiplex PCR; TCRdb has only the in-frame clones, and not every one. The sample has tens of thousands of clones, roughly 92% seen once; the top ten hold approximately 0.36%. Sequenced input: T cells isolated from PBMCs. The sequence came from a human donor in good health. This chain joins TRBV19 and TRBJ1-1; 9 nucleotides agree with TRBD1. DNA for the CDR3: TGTGCCAGTAGTCAACAGGGGGCGAAAACTGAAGCTTTCTTT. Translating gives CASSQQGAKTEAFF.